These 20 T cell receptor beta chains came from one sample sequenced in a study of T-cell memory formation after mild COVID-19. A single record per CDR3 protein comes from TCRdb applying MiXCR to the 5' RACE reads. The sample contains about 250,000 distinct CDR3 sequences, about 17% of which appear only once. The sample was PBMCs or a T cell subset sorted from them (not recorded which). These receptors were obtained from a man aged 18 to 29 who had mild COVID-19 (a few samples of this study predate the infection). Cell type and time point are not known.

This clonotype was seen ten or more times. The J gene is TRBJ2-7, the V gene TRBV7-6; the D call may be TRBD1 or TRBD2 (5 bases each). Trimming shortened V by 3 bases and J by 4 bases, and 13 bases separated the two germline ends. The CDR3 is 14 amino acids. CDR1 is SGHVS and CDR2 is FNYEAQ in the germline V gene. CDR3 region: CASSFGTQGYEQYF. CDR3 in DNA: TGTGCCAGCAGCTTTGGGACCCAAGGATACGAGCAGTACTTC.

This clonotype was observed many times. The chain couples TRBV12-3 or TRBV12-4 to TRBJ2-1; D remains ambiguous. V was pared by 6 bases and J by 1 base, with 16 bases between. The CDR3 is 16 residues long. The CDR3 DNA follows: TGTGCCAGCAGCTTCTCGAGGCGGTTATCCTACAATGAGCAGTTCTTC. Translated: CASSFSRRLSYNEQFF.

This clonotype was counted between two and nine times. The genes are TRBV7-9 and TRBJ2-1; D is undetermined. The CDR3 covers 13 residues. Germline values: CDR1 SEHNR, CDR2 FQNEAQ (reference sequence). Between the trimmed V and J ends, which lost 4 bases and 4 bases, there was a span of 8 bases. CDR3 nucleotides: TGTGCCAGCAGCTCTGAACGTTACAATGAGCAGTTCTTC. This sequence encodes CASSSERYNEQFF. Full variable domain (missing parts from reference TRBV7-9 and TRBJ2-1): DTGVSQNPRHKITKRGQNVTFRCDPISEHNRLYWYRQTLGQGPEFLTYFQNEAQLEKSRLLSDRFSAERPKGSFSTLEIQRTEQGDSAMYLCASSSERYNEQFFGPGTRLTVL.

This clonotype occurred many times. The chain is built from TRBV5-1 and TRBJ2-4; tentatively, D is TRBD2 (5 bases). Trimming cost V 4 bases and J 6 bases, with 11 bases left between them. This CDR3 has 13 residues. Germline lookup yields CDR1 SGHRS and CDR2 YFSETQ. The DNA of the CDR3 is TGCGCCAGCAGCGTACTAGGAGGAAACATTCAGTACTTC. Its protein product is CASSVLGGNIQYF.

This clonotype showed up just once. The V gene is TRBV6-6, the J gene TRBJ1-6; TRBD1 is a possible D gene (5 bases). The V gene's germline CDR1 is MNHNY and CDR2 SVGAGI (reference sequence). Trimming left V 2 bases short and J 1 base short, with 15 bases between. The CDR3 consists of 18 residues. As DNA, the CDR3 is TGTGCCAGCAGTTACGGGCAGGGAAAGGAATCCTATAATTCACCCCTCCACTTT. Protein product: CASSYGQGKESYNSPLHF.

The V and J genes are TRBV7-2 and TRBJ1-1; 9 bases align to TRBD1. This CDR3 region has 14 residues. Germline V gene sequence: CDR1 SGHTA, CDR2 FQGNSA. The junction had 7 bases not matched to a gene; V was cut back by 0 bases and J by 11 bases. DNA of the CDR3: TGTGCCAGCAGCTTAGCCATTGGGACAGGGTGGGCTTTCTTT. Protein: CASSLAIGTGWAFF.

The chain carries TRBV9 and TRBJ2-3; D is undetermined. Per germline, CDR1 SGDLS and CDR2 YYNGEE. V was trimmed by 0 bases and J by 2 bases, leaving 4 bases between them. This CDR3 region has 13 residues. The CDR3 region is CASSVGVTDTQYF. The DNA of the CDR3 is TGTGCCAGCAGCGTAGGCGTCACAGATACGCAGTATTTT.

The J gene is TRBJ2-1, the V gene TRBV10-1, with D maybe TRBD2 (5 bases). Germline V CDR1 and CDR2: WNHNN, SYGVQD (reference sequence). The V end was cut by 4 bases, the J end by 9 bases, with 16 bases between. This CDR3 has 14 amino acids. The CDR3 coding sequence is TGCGCCAGCAGTGTGCTAGCAGGTCGTGGTGAGCAGTTCTTC. Translation: CASSVLAGRGEQFF.

This clonotype showed up just a few times. The chain employs TRBV7-6 and TRBJ1-3; D remains unclear. Trimming removed 4 bases from V and 0 bases from J, with 10 bases in between. CDR3 length equals 15 residues. Per the germline V gene, CDR1 is SGHVS and CDR2 is FNYEAQ. As DNA, the CDR3 is TGTGCCAGCAGCTACCGCGGAACCTCTGGAAACACCATATATTTT. Its protein is CASSYRGTSGNTIYF.

There are many counts of this clonotype. This rearrangement joins TRBV4-3 to TRBJ1-5, with D unclear. Per germline, CDR1 LGHNA and CDR2 YSLEER. Trimming removed 0 bases from V and 7 bases from J, with 16 bases in between. The length of the CDR3 is 16 residues. Here the CDR3 reads CASSQDLPGYGQPQHF. The CDR3 region has the DNA TGCGCCAGCAGCCAAGATCTTCCAGGCTATGGCCAGCCCCAGCATTTT.

In its sample, this clonotype was seen a few times. V usage is TRBV20-1 and J usage is TRBJ2-7; D is ambiguous. The CDR3 is 12 residues long. The germline V and J ends were trimmed by 3 bases and 1 base, with 7 bases remaining between them. Germline V CDR1 and CDR2: DFQATT, SNEGSKA (reference sequence). The CDR3 DNA is TGCAGTGCTAGGGGCAAGTCCTACGAGCAGTACGTC. Translation gives CSARGKSYEQYV.

Comments on this clonotype: The junction does not match germline at one end; this may be a read error. The rearrangement links TRBV20-1 to TRBJ1-1; perhaps TRBD1 as D (5 bases). CDR3 length: 14 residues. Germline values: CDR1 DFQATT, CDR2 SNEGSKA (reference sequence). The DNA for the CDR3 is TGCAGTGCTGGAGACCCGGGGGGGAACACTGAAGCTTTCTTT. Its translation: CSAGDPGGNTEAFF.

A few counts support this clonotype. The gene calls are TRBV6-2 or TRBV6-3 and TRBJ2-1; TRBD1 agrees at 7 bases. The CDR3 has 14 residues. Germline V CDR1 and CDR2: MNHEY, SVGEGT. J was trimmed by 6 bases and V by 6 bases; bases with no gene match: 8. The CDR3 DNA reads TGTGCCAGCAGCCCGCTGGGGACAGTCAATGAGCAGTTCTTC. This translates into CASSPLGTVNEQFF.

This clonotype was picked up a small number of times. This rearrangement joins TRBV28 to TRBJ2-5; D tentatively fits TRBD1 or TRBD2 (5 bases each). The germline gives CDR1 MDHEN, CDR2 SYDVKM. The CDR3 runs to 13 residues. The V and J ends lost 7 bases and 3 bases respectively, with 12 bases between them. CDR3 coding DNA: TGTGCCAGCACCCTTGGGGGAAAAGAGACCCAGTACTTC. This encodes CASTLGGKETQYF.

This clonotype has more than one count but fewer than ten. J is TRBJ1-2 and V is TRBV23-1; D uncertain. Being an ORF, TRBV23-1 has a function that is uncertain. V lost 6 bases and J 6 bases, leaving 32 bases between the germline ends. The CDR3 is 19 residues long. DNA for the CDR3: TGCGCCAGCAGACCGCCACCCGTAGGGTCGGACCGGGATTGGCATGGCTACACCTTC. Amino acids: CASRPPPVGSDRDWHGYTF.

The CDR3, as DNA: TGTGCCAGCAGCTACTACTGGACTAGCGGAACCTACAATGAGCAGTTCTTC. This gives the protein CASSYYWTSGTYNEQFF. The J gene is TRBJ2-1, the V gene TRBV6-1; 10 bases line up with TRBD2. The CDR3 runs to 17 residues. CDR1 and CDR2 (germline): MNHNS, SASEGT. V was clipped by 6 bases and J by 2 bases; unmatched bases: 10.

The rearrangement uses TRBV7-2 and TRBJ2-2, with 10 bases matching TRBD2. V dropped 7 bases and J dropped 6; count of bases not matched to a gene: 5. CDR1 is SGHTA, CDR2 FQGNSA, per germline. The CDR3 totals 14 residues. The CDR3 coding sequence is TGTGCCAGCACCAGCGGGGGGGCTGCCGGGGAGCTGTTTTTT. Protein: CASTSGGAAGELFF. Combining the CDR3 with reference TRBV7-2 and TRBJ2-2 gives the whole variable domain GAGVSQSPSNKVTEKGKDVELRCDPISGHTALYWYRQSLGQGLEFLIYFQGNSAPDKSGLPSDRFSAERTGGSVSTLTIQRTQQEDSAVYLCASTSGGAAGELFFGEGSRLTVL.

This clonotype has only a few counts. The chain recombines TRBV18 with TRBJ2-5; D remains unclear. Trimming stripped 2 bases from V and 5 bases from J, with 12 bases between. CDR1 KGHSH and CDR2 LQKENI come from the germline V gene. The CDR3 totals 14 residues. CDR3 amino acids: CASSPKVLSETQYF. Written as DNA, the CDR3 is TGTGCCAGCTCACCAAAGGTCTTGTCCGAGACCCAGTACTTC.

This clonotype was seen a handful of times. The chain combines TRBV24-1 with TRBJ2-1, with no clear D. From germline, CDR1 is KGHDR and CDR2 SFDVKD. The CDR3 totals 15 residues. Trimming removed 2 bases from V and 5 bases from J, with 12 bases in between. The CDR3 DNA sequence: TGTGCCACCAGTGATTATGGCTCAGCTAACAATGAGCAGTTCTTC. This sequence encodes CATSDYGSANNEQFF.

This chain connects TRBV5-5 to TRBJ2-6, with 7 bases identical to TRBD2. The V gene's germline CDR1 is SGHKS and CDR2 YYEKEE (reference sequence). CDR3 length: 15 amino acids. Trimming took 0 bases from V and 6 from J; bases not matched to a gene: 3. The chain's CDR3 is CASSLGGGMANVLTF. The CDR3 coding sequence is TGTGCCAGCAGCTTGGGCGGGGGTATGGCCAACGTCCTGACTTTC.